The T cell receptor beta chain under discussion was sequenced for a study of cytomegalovirus exposure and HLA in healthy donors. Study details: Earlier, some 180 million T cells were analyzed, and fewer than 120 million unique TCR beta sequences were found among them. Study-level points and caveats: Among the CMV-associated chains, a few were confirmed in vitro as specific for CMV antigens.

A remark on this clone: Antigen: not known.

Use of 60 Vbeta and 13 Jbeta primers characterized the PCR. Libraries were prepared by immunoSEQ multiplex PCR; TCRdb keeps only in-frame clonotypes and omits some of them. Here the sample spans tens of thousands of clones, 70% to 80% being singletons. The specimen was PBMCs. This sequence originates from a man in his fifties or sixties in good health and CMV-seronegative.

In DNA form, the CDR3 reads TGTGCTAGTGGTTTTGGAGCGGGAGTCTCTTACAATGAGCAGTTCTTC. Translation: CASGFGAGVSYNEQFF. The chain employs TRBV12-5 and TRBJ2-1, with TRBD2 matching 8 bases. With 3 bases clipped from V and 4 bases from J, the junction kept 8 bases outside the gene matches. Germline CDR1 is LGHNT and CDR2 is FRNRAP. This CDR3 contains 16 residues.